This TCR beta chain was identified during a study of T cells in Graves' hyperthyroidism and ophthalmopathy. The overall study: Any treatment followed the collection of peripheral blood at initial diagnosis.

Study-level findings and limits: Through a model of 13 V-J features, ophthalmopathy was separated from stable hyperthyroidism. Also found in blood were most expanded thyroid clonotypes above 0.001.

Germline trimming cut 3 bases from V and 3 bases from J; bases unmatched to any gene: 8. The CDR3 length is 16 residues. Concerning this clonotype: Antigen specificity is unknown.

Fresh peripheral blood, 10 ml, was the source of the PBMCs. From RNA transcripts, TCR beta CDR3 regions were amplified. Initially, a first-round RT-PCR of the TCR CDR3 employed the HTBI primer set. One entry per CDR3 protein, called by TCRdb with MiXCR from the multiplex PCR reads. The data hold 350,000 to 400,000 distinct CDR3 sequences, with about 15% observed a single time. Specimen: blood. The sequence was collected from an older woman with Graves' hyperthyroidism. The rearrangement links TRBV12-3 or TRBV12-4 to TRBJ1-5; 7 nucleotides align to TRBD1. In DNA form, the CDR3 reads TGTGCCAGCAGTTTGAAAGGGGGCAGCGACAATCAGCCCCAGCATTTT. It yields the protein CASSLKGGSDNQPQHF.